This T cell receptor beta chain was recovered during a study of cytomegalovirus exposure and HLA in healthy donors (dated by TCRdb to the late 2010s). Looking at the study overall: A later analysis indicated that the roughly 130 validation repertoires were generated on the platform also employed for the roughly 730 repertoires of the first cohort. The aim of the study was to test whether cataloging public T cell receptors could identify signatures of past pathogen exposure. Along with the approximately 700-subject first cohort, a separate validation cohort of about 110 different subjects was used. High-throughput TCR immunosequencing, statistical association of individual TCRs with disease status, and machine learning were combined to predict cytomegalovirus infection status.

Findings and caveats that apply to the study as a whole: The authors suggested that the approach could potentially be generalized to other disease states and immunological phenotypes. Of the cluster scores, about 94% were above 0 in a later analysis, which found that TCRs clustered in the first cohort also tended to co-occur in the 90 to 150 validation repertoires. In the study, some 160 TCR beta chains were listed as associated with cytomegalovirus. While some public TCRs were present in many individuals, most TCR sequences turned up only very rarely across donors. In both the original and validation cohorts, the classifier was reported to diagnose cytomegalovirus status with high specificity and sensitivity. All 120 or so repertoires were used to score co-occurrence in the validation cohort in a later analysis, because that analysis had no HLA typing for the cohort. A few of the identified cytomegalovirus-associated TCR beta chains were confirmed in vitro to be specific for cytomegalovirus antigens.

V lost 1 base and J lost 1 base, and the count of bases not matched to a germline gene is 14. The CDR3 measures 19 amino acids from cysteine to phenylalanine. CDR3 DNA is the only sequence kept; it has 57 bases, read in frame from the first base. In the germline V gene, CDR1 corresponds to LGHNA and CDR2 to YSLEER. With respect to this clone: Its recognized antigen is unknown. The record has no base qualities; no much larger clone is one base away.

Separate from the roughly 700-subject first cohort, the validation cohort of 120 subjects was the group to which the donors belonged. Library prep was done by the immunoSEQ multiplex PCR assay. As for how the authors treated the data: To diagnose cytomegalovirus status from the catalog of TCR beta chain sequences, a statistical classification framework was built. Sourced from immuneACCESS, this table was stored by TCRdb with only in-frame sequences that have V and J called. A share of the clones is absent; for the studies checked, an unresolved V gene accounts for under half, and the remainder has no known explanation. Clone size and V and J calls were adopted from that table, with D and trimming inferred from the DNA. The sample table holds about 160,000 clones, of which around 92% were seen once. The leading ten clones occupy about 9.4% of the sample.

The sequenced sample consisted of PBMCs. The chain is encoded by TRBV4-3 joined to TRBJ2-5; the junction holds 8 bases that match TRBD2. This TCR came from a woman between 18 and 30 years old in good health and CMV-seropositive. The DNA sequence is given as TGCGCCAGCAGCCAAGGGGGTGTAGTTCGGGAGGGCCCCCAAGAGACCCAGTACTTC. This translates into CASSQGGVVREGPQETQYF.